The clone carrying this TCR beta chain has ten or more counts. TCRdb used MiXCR to reprocess the 5' RACE reads, holding one entry per CDR3 protein. The table includes over 550,000 distinct CDR3 sequences, around 7.4% detected once. The sample belongs to a study of identical twins. The CDR3 is made up of 13 amino acids. The germline V gene encodes CDR1 LGHDT and CDR2 YNNKEL (reference sequence). The V and J ends lost 1 base and 4 bases respectively, with 2 bases between them. These data also featured in a second study, about yellow fever vaccine responses in identical twins.

The TCR originated in a woman aged 18-30 years in good health. The material sequenced was PBMCs. The chain has TRBV3-1 and TRBJ2-6, with D uncertain. CDR3: CASSQGGANVLTF. CDR3 nucleotides: TGTGCCAGCAGCCAAGGGGGGGCCAACGTCCTGACTTTC.